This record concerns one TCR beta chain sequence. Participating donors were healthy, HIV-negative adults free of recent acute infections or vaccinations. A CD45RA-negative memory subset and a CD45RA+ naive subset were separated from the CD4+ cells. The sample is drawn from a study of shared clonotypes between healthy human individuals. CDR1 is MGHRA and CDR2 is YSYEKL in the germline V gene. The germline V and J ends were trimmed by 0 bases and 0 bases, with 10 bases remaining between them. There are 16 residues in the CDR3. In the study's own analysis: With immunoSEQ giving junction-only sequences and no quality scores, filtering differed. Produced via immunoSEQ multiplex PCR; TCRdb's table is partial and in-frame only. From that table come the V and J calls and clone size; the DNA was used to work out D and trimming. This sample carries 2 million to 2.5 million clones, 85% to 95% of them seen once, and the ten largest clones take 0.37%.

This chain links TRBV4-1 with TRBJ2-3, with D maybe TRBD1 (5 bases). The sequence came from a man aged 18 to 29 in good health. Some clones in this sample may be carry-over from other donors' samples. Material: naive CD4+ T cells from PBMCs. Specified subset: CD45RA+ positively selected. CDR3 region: CASSQDGADSTDTQYF. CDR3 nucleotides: TGCGCCAGCAGCCAAGATGGGGCCGACAGCACAGATACGCAGTATTTT.